The 19 T cell receptor beta chains below all came from one sample that was sequenced in a study of CD8 T cells in ankylosing spondylitis. Findings and caveats of the study: Blood of patients with ankylosing spondylitis appeared to be characterized by a TCR beta motif of several highly homologous variants.

TCRdb used MiXCR to reprocess the 5' RACE reads, holding one entry per CDR3 protein. The sample lists some 130,000 distinct CDR3 sequences; roughly 18% were seen once. Which antigens these TCRs recognize remains unknown. The sequenced material came from blood, either unsorted or a sorted T cell fraction (not recorded which). The receptors come from a male donor with ankylosing spondylitis.

This clonotype was recorded a few times. The chain is built from TRBV9 and TRBJ2-2, with 12 bases identical to TRBD2. Germline lookup yields CDR1 SGDLS and CDR2 YYNGEE. V was clipped by 4 bases and J by 5 bases; unmatched bases: 6. CDR3 length: 16 residues. CDR3 loop: CASSIRLAGVTGELFF. CDR3 DNA sequence: TGTGCCAGCAGCATCAGACTAGCGGGAGTTACCGGGGAGCTGTTTTTT.

The chain is built from TRBV5-1 and TRBJ1-3; D perhaps matches TRBD1 (6 bases). Germline-derived CDR1 and CDR2 are SGHRS and YFSETQ. The CDR3 has 15 amino acids. V was shortened by 4 bases and J by 2 bases, with 13 bases between the two germline ends. CDR3 in DNA: TGCGCCAGCAGCCCAGATACAGGGACTGGAAACACCATATATTTT. This gives the protein CASSPDTGTGNTIYF.

Regarding this clonotype: A much larger clone differs from this one at a single base, so this may be a read error. The rearrangement uses TRBV3-1 and TRBJ1-5; D unresolved. CDR1 is LGHDT, CDR2 YNNKEL, per germline (reference sequence). The length of the CDR3 is 13 residues. This CDR3 reads CASSLTRPQPRHF. In DNA, the CDR3 is TGTGCCAGCAGCCTCACAAGACCTCAGCCCCGGCATTTT.

The rearrangement links TRBV6-1 to TRBJ1-1, with D hard to call. V dropped 6 bases and J dropped 6 bases, with 20 bases sitting between them. The germline V gene has CDR1 MNHNS and CDR2 SASEGT. The CDR3 extends over 15 amino acids. As DNA, the CDR3 is TGTGCCAGCAGCAACTGGGTAGGGCCATCCGCTGAAGCTTTCTTT. Translation gives CASSNWVGPSAEAFF.

V gene TRBV7-9 combines with J gene TRBJ2-7; D gene uncertain. Germline CDR1 and CDR2: SEHNR and FQNEAQ (reference sequence). This CDR3 is 10 amino acids long. V lost 8 bases, J lost 3 bases, and 5 bases lay in between. In nucleotides, the CDR3 is TGTGCCAGCGGCGGCTACGAGCAGTACTTC. Translated, it gives CASGGYEQYF. Combining the CDR3 with reference TRBV7-9 and TRBJ2-7 gives the whole variable domain DTGVSQNPRHKITKRGQNVTFRCDPISEHNRLYWYRQTLGQGPEFLTYFQNEAQLEKSRLLSDRFSAERPKGSFSTLEIQRTEQGDSAMYLCASGGYEQYFGPGTRLTVT.

This clonotype was observed a few times. The chain has TRBV6-1 and TRBJ2-7; 7 nucleotides agree with TRBD1. Germline V gives CDR1 MNHNS, CDR2 SASEGT. This CDR3 spans 12 amino acids. The trim removed 6 bases at V and 2 bases at J, leaving 1 base unmatched. This CDR3 is CASSDRAYEQYF. As DNA, the CDR3 is TGTGCCAGCAGCGACAGGGCCTACGAGCAGTACTTC.

This clonotype occurred a few times. This rearrangement joins TRBV20-1 to TRBJ1-1, with 8 bases fitting TRBD1. Germline assignment: CDR1 DFQATT and CDR2 SNEGSKA (reference sequence). The CDR3 has 13 amino acids. V gave up 6 bases and J gave up 0 bases; unmatched junction bases: 3. The DNA of the CDR3 is TGCAGTGCAAGGGACAGGTTGAACACTGAAGCTTTCTTT. Residues: CSARDRLNTEAFF.

This clonotype was detected only a few times. The chain carries TRBV10-3 and TRBJ2-5, with D uncertain. The V end lost 0 bases, the J end lost 0 bases, and 8 bases lay between the germline ends. This CDR3 spans 15 amino acids. The germline V gene has CDR1 ENHRY and CDR2 SYGVKD. CDR3 sequence (DNA): TGTGCCATCAGTGAGTCTGCGTCTTACCAAGAGACCCAGTACTTC. This translates into CAISESASYQETQYF.

The rearrangement links TRBV4-3 to TRBJ2-1, with no clear D. V was cut by 5 bases and J by 8 bases, with 13 bases left in between. This CDR3 is built from 13 residues. The germline V gene has CDR1 LGHNA and CDR2 YSLEER. Written as DNA, the CDR3 is TGCGCCAGCAGCGTAAGAGGTGGCGATGAGCAGTTCTTC. This sequence encodes CASSVRGGDEQFF.

This clonotype was observed a handful of times. The rearrangement uses TRBV14 and TRBJ1-6; tentative D call: TRBD1 (6 bases). The CDR3 covers 15 residues. The germline V and J ends were trimmed by 5 bases and 3 bases, with 11 bases remaining between them. Germline V gene lookup returns CDR1 SGHDN and CDR2 FVKESK. As DNA, the CDR3 is TGTGCCAGCAGCGGCCAGGGGTTCTATAATTCACCCCTCCACTTT. As protein: CASSGQGFYNSPLHF.

This clonotype was seen more than once but under ten times. The gene calls are TRBV10-3 and TRBJ2-2; 10 bases align to TRBD2. Germline CDR1 reads ENHRY; CDR2 reads SYGVKD. V dropped 4 bases and J dropped 1; count of bases not matched to a gene: 0. The CDR3 totals 15 residues. The CDR3 protein is CAISGLAGNTGELFF. The CDR3 DNA is TGTGCCATCAGTGGACTAGCGGGGAACACCGGGGAGCTGTTTTTT.

This clonotype was seen a handful of times. The rearrangement links TRBV4-1 to TRBJ2-7; no definite D call. The CDR3 loop spans 13 amino acids. Between the trimmed V and J ends, which lost 4 bases and 0 bases, there was a span of 7 bases. Germline CDR1 reads MGHRA; CDR2 reads YSYEKL. The CDR3: CASSRLSSYEQYF. The CDR3, as DNA: TGCGCCAGCAGCCGGTTAAGCTCCTACGAGCAGTACTTC.

The V and J genes are TRBV5-6 and TRBJ2-2, with 13 bases identical to TRBD2. The CDR3 has 20 amino acids. The V gene's germline CDR1 is SGHDT and CDR2 YYEEEE. With V trimmed by 1 base and J by 1 base, 10 bases remained unmatched. The CDR3 region has the DNA TGTGCCAGCAGCTTGATGTTGGGACTAGCGGGATGGGGGAACACCGGGGAGCTGTTTTTT. Encoded protein: CASSLMLGLAGWGNTGELFF.

This clonotype was detected only a few times. The chain is built from TRBV11-2 and TRBJ2-2, with TRBD2 matching over 9 bases. J gave up 4 bases and V 5 bases, and 5 bases lay outside the gene matches. There are 15 residues in the CDR3. CDR1 and CDR2 (germline): SGHAT, FQNNGV. CDR3 amino acids: CASSLIAGATGELFF. CDR3 sequence (DNA): TGTGCCAGCAGCCTGATAGCGGGAGCCACCGGGGAGCTGTTTTTT. Variable domain in full (rest from reference TRBV11-2 and TRBJ2-2): EAGVAQSPRYKIIEKRQSVAFWCNPISGHATLYWYQQILGQGPKLLIQFQNNGVVDDSQLPKDRFSAERLKGVDSTLKIQPAKLEDSAVYLCASSLIAGATGELFFGEGSRLTVL.

This clonotype has only a few counts. The rearrangement uses TRBV11-2 and TRBJ1-1; TRBD1 aligns across 9 bases. J gave up 11 bases and V 3 bases, and 4 bases lay outside the gene matches. This CDR3 is 12 amino acids long. The V gene's germline CDR1 is SGHAT and CDR2 FQNNGV. CDR3 sequence: CASSFGTGLAFF. The CDR3 nucleotides read TGTGCCAGCAGCTTCGGGACAGGGTTGGCTTTCTTT.

This clonotype was counted between two and nine times. The genes are TRBV7-2 and TRBJ2-3; no reliable D call. This CDR3 contains 12 residues. Looked up from germline, CDR1 is SGHTA and CDR2 is FQGNSA. Trimming shortened V by 5 bases and J by 6 bases, and 9 bases separated the two germline ends. The CDR3 protein is CASSAISDTQYF. The CDR3 bases are TGTGCCAGCAGCGCCATCTCCGATACGCAGTATTTT.

This clonotype was counted a few times. V is TRBV7-9 and J is TRBJ1-4; possible D gene TRBD1, 6 bases. This CDR3 has 14 amino acids. The V gene lost 4 bases and the J gene lost 5 bases, with 11 bases spanning the gap. Germline CDR1 SEHNR, CDR2 FQNEAQ (reference sequence). The CDR3 DNA reads TGTGCCAGCAGCTCCTTTGACAGGAATGAAAAACTGTTTTTT. This sequence encodes CASSSFDRNEKLFF.

This rearrangement joins TRBV6-5 to TRBJ1-2; D is uncertain. This CDR3 has 13 residues. Between the trimmed V and J ends, which lost 2 bases and 0 bases, there was a span of 4 bases. Per germline, CDR1 MNHEY and CDR2 SVGAGI. CDR3 DNA: TGTGCCAGCAGTTACATCTCTAACTATGGCTACACCTTC. Translation: CASSYISNYGYTF.

This clonotype was counted many times. The rearrangement links TRBV29-1 to TRBJ2-1; 9 bases align to TRBD2. This CDR3 is 15 amino acids long. Trimming removed 3 bases from V and 7 bases from J; junction bases left unmatched: 10. Germline V gene data show CDR1 as SQVTM and CDR2 as ANQGSEA. The CDR3, as DNA: TGCAGCGTTGATAAGGCTAGCGGGAAAGTAAATGAGCAGTTCTTC. It is translated as CSVDKASGKVNEQFF.